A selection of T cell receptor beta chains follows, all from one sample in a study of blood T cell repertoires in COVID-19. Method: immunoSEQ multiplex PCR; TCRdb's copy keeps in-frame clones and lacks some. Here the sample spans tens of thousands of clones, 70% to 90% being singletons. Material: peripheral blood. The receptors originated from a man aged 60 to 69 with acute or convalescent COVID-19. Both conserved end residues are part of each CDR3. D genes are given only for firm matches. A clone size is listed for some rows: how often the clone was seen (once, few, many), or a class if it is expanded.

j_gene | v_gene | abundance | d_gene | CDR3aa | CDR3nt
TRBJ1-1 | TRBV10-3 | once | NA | CAISLLKQGLMNTEAFF | TGTGCCATCAGTCTACTGAAACAGGGCCTAATGAACACTGAAGCTTTCTTT
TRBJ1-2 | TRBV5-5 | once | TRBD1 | CASSLSTGTYYGYTF | TGTGCCAGCAGCTTGTCGACAGGGACCTACTATGGCTACACCTTC
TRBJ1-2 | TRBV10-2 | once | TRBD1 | CASSESWSGTGLDYGYTF | TGCGCCAGCAGTGAGTCTTGGTCGGGGACAGGGCTCGACTATGGCTACACCTTC
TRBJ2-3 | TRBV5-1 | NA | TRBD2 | CASSYGNGGYTQYF | TGCGCCAGCAGCTATGGCAACGGGGGGTATACGCAGTATTTT
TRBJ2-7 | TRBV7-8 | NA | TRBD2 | CASSRGGTYEQYF | TGTGCCAGCAGCCGCGGGGGAACCTACGAGCAGTACTTC
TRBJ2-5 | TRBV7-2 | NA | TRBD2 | CASSLTGLGARETQYF | TGTGCCAGCAGCCTGACTGGACTAGGCGCTCGAGAGACCCAGTACTTC
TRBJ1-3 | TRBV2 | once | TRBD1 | CASSGQGLGNTIYF | TGTGCCAGCAGTGGACAGGGGTTAGGGAACACCATATATTTT
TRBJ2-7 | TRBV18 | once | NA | CASSSSDMLSSYEQYF | TGTGCCAGCTCCTCCTCCGATATGCTGAGCTCCTACGAGCAGTACTTC
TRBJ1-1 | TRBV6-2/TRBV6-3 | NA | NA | CASSPWLGGGLDTEAFF | TGTGCCAGCAGCCCCTGGTTAGGGGGGGGGCTGGACACTGAAGCTTTCTTT
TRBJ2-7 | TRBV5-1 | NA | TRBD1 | CASSPRTGGLEEQYF | TGCGCCAGCAGCCCAAGGACAGGGGGCCTAGAGGAGCAGTACTTC
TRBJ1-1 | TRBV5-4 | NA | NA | CASTRGEPNTEAFF | TGTGCCAGCACCCGGGGGGAGCCGAACACTGAAGCTTTCTTT
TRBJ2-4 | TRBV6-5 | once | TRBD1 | CASSPPGQKNIQYF | TGTGCCAGCAGTCCGCCGGGACAGAAAAACATTCAGTACTTC
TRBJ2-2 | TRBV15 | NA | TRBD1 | CATSRDFRQGATGELFF | TGTGCCACCAGCAGAGATTTCCGACAGGGGGCCACCGGGGAGCTGTTTTTT
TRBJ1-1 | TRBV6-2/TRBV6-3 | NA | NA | CASSTDSTEAFF | TGTGCCAGCAGTACGGACAGCACTGAAGCTTTCTTT
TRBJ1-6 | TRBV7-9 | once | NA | CASSLRQGADSPLHF | TGTGCCAGCAGCCTACGACAAGGGGCAGATTCACCCCTCCACTTT
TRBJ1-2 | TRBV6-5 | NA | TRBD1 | CASSHRGRNYGYTF | TGTGCCAGCAGTCACAGGGGGCGGAACTATGGCTACACCTTC
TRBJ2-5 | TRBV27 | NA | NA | CASSPQGQWETQYF | TGTGCCAGCAGTCCTCAGGGGCAGTGGGAGACCCAGTACTTC
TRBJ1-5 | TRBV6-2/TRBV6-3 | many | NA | CASSFVSNQPQHF | TGTGCCAGCAGTTTCGTTAGCAATCAGCCCCAGCATTTT
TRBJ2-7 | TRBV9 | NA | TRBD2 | CASSATGTSGEGYEQYF | TGTGCCAGCAGCGCTACCGGGACTAGCGGGGAGGGCTACGAGCAGTACTTC
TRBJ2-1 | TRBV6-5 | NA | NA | CASGLGGHNEQFF | TGTGCCAGCGGTCTGGGGGGGCACAATGAGCAGTTCTTC
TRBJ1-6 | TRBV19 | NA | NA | CASRVRVGSPLHF | TGTGCCAGTAGAGTACGGGTGGGTTCACCCCTCCACTTT
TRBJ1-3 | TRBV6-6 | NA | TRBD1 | CASRPTGTGNTIYF | TGTGCCAGCAGACCGACAGGGACCGGAAACACCATATATTTT
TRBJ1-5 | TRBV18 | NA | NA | CASSPASAGFNQPQHF | TGTGCCAGCTCACCAGCAAGTGCAGGTTTCAATCAGCCCCAGCATTTT
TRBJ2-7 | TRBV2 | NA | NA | CASSGDLSSYEQYF | TGTGCCAGCAGTGGAGACTTGAGCTCCTACGAGCAGTACTTC
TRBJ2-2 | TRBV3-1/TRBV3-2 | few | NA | CASSYTSSGELFF | TGTGCCAGCAGCTACACCTCTTCCGGGGAGCTGTTTTTT
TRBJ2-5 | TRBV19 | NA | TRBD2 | CASREPGLQETQYF | TGTGCCAGTAGAGAACCGGGACTACAAGAGACCCAGTACTTC